The T cell receptor (beta chain) described here comes from a study of T cell repertoires in cytomegalovirus infection (dated by TCRdb to the late 2010s). Context from the whole study: Recently identified HLA-C-restricted CMV epitopes, whose presentation resists viral immunomodulation, were targeted by peptide stimulations together with well-studied HLA-B-restricted epitopes. The HLA type of each donor mattered for the analysis, because public TCR beta signatures pointed to carriage of CMV infection along with the matching HLA type. On the study overall, not on this receptor specifically: Cumulative frequency of public TCR beta family members discriminated carriers of CMV infection plus the relevant HLA type in this cohort and an independent approximately 340-donor cohort. The ex vivo response was dominated by HLA-C-restricted CMV-specific TCR beta clonotypes, which also provided the single most frequent clonotype in two of eight donors.

Via the germline V gene (reference sequence), CDR1 is SEHNR and CDR2 FQNEAQ. Inclusive of the bounding cysteine and phenylalanine, the CDR3 is 15 residues long. Only the CDR3 part of the read is kept: 45 bases, read in frame from the first base. At the junction V is shortened by 1 base and J by 6 bases, with 15 bases in between. The intended sense of this specimen's treatment or condition label: in vitro stimulation with specific CMV peptide epitopes to enrich CMV-specific T cells. For sequencing, an Illumina HiSeq 1500 was employed. The public reads were run again by TCRdb, first through fastp at Q25 and then through MiXCR, and only productive beta chains were kept. All rows with the same CDR3 protein become a single entry with the most common DNA and genes. A total of roughly 990,000 distinct CDR3 sequences appear in this sample, around 32% of them only once. The ten top clones hold about 14% of the sample.

For this clonotype: The antigen it recognizes is unknown. Base-call qualities are not available, and no considerably larger clone is one nucleotide away.

The sequences come from cultured CD8+ T cells from PBMCs, collected from culture after CMV antigen stimulation. Here the chain combines TRBV7-9 and TRBJ1-1; no D gene is confidently identified. This clonotype was obtained from a human donor in good health (CMV status not recorded). Some clones in this sample may be carry-over from other donors' samples. The DNA sequence reads TGTGCCAGCAGCTTAGGGACTTTTGAGTTTGCTGAAGCTTTCTTT. Its amino acids are CASSLGTFEFAEAFF.